These 18 T cell receptor beta chains came from one sample sequenced in a study of regulatory T cells in long-lasting Graves disease. Investigators prepared the TCR beta libraries by applying iRepertoire HTBI primers and Arm-PCR of CDR3 regions. Via MiXCR, TCRdb re-called the multiplex PCR reads, giving one row per CDR3 protein. The sample consists of hundreds of thousands of distinct CDR3 sequences, 22% of them appearing once. Time point noted: persistent/refractory GD, antithyroid drugs over 5 years with positive TRAb. Extracted RNA from PBMCs served as the source of the TCR library. Sequencing used peripheral blood mononuclear cells (PBMCs), obtained when the disease was refractory, from a patient treated with antithyroid drugs. Receptors were obtained from a female donor with Graves disease.

This chain joins TRBV7-2 and TRBJ2-3; 10 bases map to TRBD2. The CDR3 consists of 16 residues. V shed 5 bases, J shed 1 base, and the junction held 6 bases outside the gene matches. Germline V gene data show CDR1 as SGHTA and CDR2 as FQGNSA. The CDR3 sequence: CASSKTGLAGTDTQYF. The CDR3 DNA sequence: TGTGCCAGCAGCAAAACCGGACTAGCGGGCACAGATACGCAGTATTTT.

This clonotype was counted a few times. This chain connects TRBV6-1 to TRBJ1-4; TRBD1 agrees at 7 bases. Germline loops: CDR1 MNHNS, CDR2 SASEGT. The CDR3 consists of 17 residues. V was pared by 5 bases and J by 0 bases, with 9 bases of the junction left unmatched. This chain's CDR3 is CASSQGQVPPTNEKLFF. The CDR3 nucleotides read TGTGCCAGCAGTCAAGGACAGGTCCCCCCAACTAATGAAAAACTGTTTTTT.

This clonotype was picked up a small number of times. J is TRBJ1-1 and V is TRBV4-1, with D possibly TRBD1 on 5 matching bases. V lost 2 bases and J 0 bases, leaving 16 bases between the germline ends. Germline V CDR1 and CDR2: MGHRA, YSYEKL. This CDR3 comprises 17 residues. In DNA form, the CDR3 reads TGCGCCAGCAGCCAATCAACGGCAGGGCTCATGAACACTGAAGCTTTCTTT. Its protein is CASSQSTAGLMNTEAFF.

This clonotype was counted only a few times. V is TRBV19 and J is TRBJ1-2; 7 positions agree with TRBD1. The CDR3 extends over 15 amino acids. The ends lost 4 bases at V and 0 bases at J; junction bases unmatched: 5. CDR1 and CDR2 from the germline V gene are LNHDA and SQIVND (reference sequence). CDR3 in DNA: TGTGCCAGTAGTAAGGGGGCCGAAACTAACTATGGCTACACCTTC. It encodes CASSKGAETNYGYTF.

As for this clonotype: A much larger clone sits a single nucleotide away, making a read error possible. The V gene is TRBV28, the J gene TRBJ2-7, with a possible D match to TRBD2 (5 bases). CDR1 and CDR2 from the germline V gene are MDHEN and SYDVKM. The CDR3 is 14 residues long. The CDR3 DNA reads TGTACCAGCAGCCCAGTAGGGATGGGAGACGAGCAGTACTTC. Its translation: CTSSPVGMGDEQYF. Filled out from reference TRBV28 and TRBJ2-7, the complete variable domain reads DVKVTQSSRYLVKRTGEKVFLECVQDMDHENMFWYRQDPGLGLRLIYFSYDVKMKEKGDIPEGYSVSREKKERFSLILESASTNQTSMYLCTSSPVGMGDEQYFGPGTRLTVT.

This clonotype was detected ten times or more. The chain couples TRBV28 to TRBJ1-2, with 8 bases lining up with TRBD1. The length of the CDR3 is 13 residues. The V gene end was trimmed by 6 bases and the J gene end by 5 bases; junction bases not matched to a gene: 5. In germline, CDR1 is MDHEN, CDR2 SYDVKM. The CDR3 DNA sequence: TGTGCCAGCAGCTGGACAGGGAGGTATGGCTACACCTTC. Residues: CASSWTGRYGYTF.

This clonotype has only a few counts. The chain employs TRBV5-1 and TRBJ1-4, with 7 bases matching TRBD1. The CDR3 is 14 amino acids. The junction had 4 bases not matched to a gene; V was cut back by 0 bases and J by 8 bases. Germline V gives CDR1 SGHRS, CDR2 YFSETQ. This CDR3 reads CASSLGARGEKLFF. The CDR3 DNA sequence: TGCGCCAGCAGCTTGGGTGCCAGGGGGGAAAAACTGTTTTTT.

The V gene is TRBV10-3, the J gene TRBJ2-7; TRBD1 matches 7 bases. The J segment lost 5 bases and the V segment lost 2 bases, leaving 6 bases of the junction unmatched. CDR1 ENHRY and CDR2 SYGVKD come from the germline V gene. CDR3 length equals 14 residues. CDR3 protein: CAISEEQGSHEQYF. For the CDR3, the DNA is TGTGCCATCAGTGAGGAACAGGGGAGCCACGAGCAGTACTTC.

This clonotype was counted only a few times. This chain uses TRBV3-1 with TRBJ2-7; D is unclear. Germline values: CDR1 LGHDT, CDR2 YNNKEL (reference sequence). CDR3 size: 14 residues. The V gene lost 0 bases and the J gene lost 4 bases, with 10 bases spanning the gap. The CDR3 loop is CASSQDNRDYEQYF. CDR3 bases: TGTGCCAGCAGCCAAGATAATCGCGATTACGAGCAGTACTTC.

This clonotype was found many times. The rearrangement uses TRBV28 and TRBJ1-4; D gene ambiguous. The CDR3 is made up of 13 amino acids. Germline values: CDR1 MDHEN, CDR2 SYDVKM. Trimming removed 9 bases at V and 4 bases at J, with 12 bases between. CDR3 protein: CASGSGFNEKLFF. For the CDR3, the DNA is TGTGCCAGTGGTTCAGGATTTAATGAAAAACTGTTTTTT.

The table lists this clonotype with a few counts. This chain links TRBV5-1 with TRBJ2-4; D could derive from TRBD1 or TRBD2 (6 bases each). The CDR3 spans 14 residues. The V gene lost 1 base and the J gene lost 9 bases, with 14 bases spanning the gap. CDR1 SGHRS and CDR2 YFSETQ come from the germline V gene. The CDR3 nucleotides read TGCGCCAGCAGCTTGCCGGGGGCATTGACCATTCAGTACTTC. Encoded protein: CASSLPGALTIQYF. The variable domain in full, with the rest retrieved from reference TRBV5-1 and TRBJ2-4, is KAGVTQTPRYLIKTRGQQVTLSCSPISGHRSVSWYQQTPGQGLQFLFEYFSETQRNKGNFPGRFSGRQFSNSRSEMNVSTLELGDSALYLCASSLPGALTIQYFGAGTRLSVL.

CDR3 sequence (DNA): TGTGCCAGCAGATTACAAGGCAATGAGCAGTTCTTC. It specifies CASRLQGNEQFF. The rearrangement links TRBV28 to TRBJ2-1; no definite D call. This CDR3 has 12 amino acids. Trimming took off 6 bases at V and 6 bases at J, with 9 bases between the two ends. Looked up from germline, CDR1 is MDHEN and CDR2 is SYDVKM.

This clonotype came up a few times. This chain uses TRBV3-1 with TRBJ1-1; D unresolved. The V end lost 4 bases, the J end lost 8 bases, and 17 bases lay between the germline ends. The CDR3 consists of 14 residues. Germline lookup yields CDR1 LGHDT and CDR2 YNNKEL (reference sequence). The CDR3 protein is CASSPPKGPIEAFF. The CDR3 DNA is TGTGCCAGCAGCCCCCCTAAAGGCCCCATCGAAGCTTTCTTT.

This clonotype was detected only a few times. The chain employs TRBV20-1 and TRBJ1-2; D is unresolved. The V end lost 1 base, the J end lost 0 bases, and 21 bases lay between the germline ends. The CDR3 is 18 amino acids. Germline CDR1 is DFQATT and CDR2 is SNEGSKA (reference sequence). CDR3 DNA sequence: TGCAGTGCTAGAGCAAAATTAGGACGTCCTAGATCTAACTATGGCTACACCTTC. Its protein product is CSARAKLGRPRSNYGYTF.

The gene calls are TRBV7-2 and TRBJ2-4; TRBD2 matches at 11 bases. This CDR3 has 17 residues. Trimming at V came to 5 bases and at J to 1 base, leaving 7 bases not matched to a gene. Germline values: CDR1 SGHTA, CDR2 FQGNSA. The CDR3 nucleotides are TGTGCCAGCAGCCTGATTAGCGGGAGGGATGCCAAAAACATTCAGTACTTC. Its protein is CASSLISGRDAKNIQYF.

Ten or more counts support this clonotype. The rearrangement links TRBV6-1 to TRBJ2-7; perhaps D is TRBD1 or TRBD2 (5 bases each). Germline V CDR1 and CDR2: MNHNS, SASEGT. The CDR3 contains 14 residues. V lost 10 bases to trimming and J lost 7 bases, with 23 bases between them. This CDR3 reads CATQTGTGYGEQYF. The CDR3 DNA reads TGTGCCACCCAGACCGGGACGGGTTATGGAGAGCAGTACTTC.

This clonotype has ten or more counts. The V call is TRBV2, the J call TRBJ1-2; TRBD1 matches 8 bases. This CDR3 comprises 17 residues. Trimming took 7 bases from V and 8 from J; bases not matched to a gene: 21. Germline V gene lookup returns CDR1 SNHLY and CDR2 FYNNEI. The CDR3 loop reads CASTLLRALPTGEGYTF. The CDR3 DNA is TGTGCCAGCACTCTCCTCCGGGCTTTACCGACAGGGGAAGGCTACACCTTC.

For this clonotype: This sequence may be a read error, since a much larger clone differs from it by one base. This chain uses TRBV2 with TRBJ2-7; TRBD2 matches 7 bases. The CDR3 has 15 residues. Germline-derived CDR1 and CDR2 are SNHLY and FYNNEI. After removal of 5 bases from V and 5 bases from J, the junction contained 12 bases not matched to a gene. The DNA for the CDR3 is TGTGCCAGCAGTTTACTAGCGAGGGCTTGGAACGAGCAGTACTTC. Amino acids: CASSLLARAWNEQYF.